Listed below are T cell receptor beta chains from one sample, sequenced in a study of blood T cell repertoires in COVID-19. Some clones are missing from TCRdb's copy, which holds only in-frame ones; the method was immunoSEQ multiplex PCR. The sample carries some 150,000 clones, approximately 90% recorded once. The material sequenced was peripheral blood. Source of these receptors: an older woman with acute or convalescent COVID-19. Both conserved end residues are part of each CDR3. D genes are given only for firm matches. Size values are once, few and many counts, or a class for expanded clones, and some rows have none.

j_gene: TRBJ2-5
d_gene: NA
abundance: once
v_gene: TRBV19
CDR3nt: TGTGCCAGTAGTACCCGCGGACTTCTTAGTCAAGAGACCCAGTACTTC
CDR3aa: CASSTRGLLSQETQYF

j_gene: TRBJ1-2
d_gene: NA
abundance: NA
v_gene: TRBV12-3/TRBV12-4
CDR3nt: TGTGCCAGCAGTACAGGGAGATATGGCTACACCTTC
CDR3aa: CASSTGRYGYTF

j_gene: TRBJ1-4
d_gene: NA
abundance: NA
v_gene: TRBV18
CDR3nt: TGTGCCAGCTCTCGGGGTCATAATGAAAAACTGTTTTTT
CDR3aa: CASSRGHNEKLFF

j_gene: TRBJ1-1
d_gene: TRBD1
abundance: NA
v_gene: TRBV27
CDR3nt: TGTGCCATCCGTTCCGGGACAGGAGCATACACTGAAGCTTTCTTT
CDR3aa: CAIRSGTGAYTEAFF

j_gene: TRBJ2-3
d_gene: NA
abundance: NA
v_gene: TRBV6-9
CDR3nt: TGTGCCCCCGGGGGGCCGACGCAGTATTTT
CDR3aa: CAPGGPTQYF

j_gene: TRBJ1-3
d_gene: NA
abundance: NA
v_gene: TRBV18
CDR3nt: TGTGCCAGCTCACCATCATCTGGAAACACCATATATTTT
CDR3aa: CASSPSSGNTIYF

j_gene: TRBJ2-5
d_gene: TRBD2
abundance: NA
v_gene: TRBV5-1
CDR3nt: TGCGCCAGCAGCCTCCAGGGGACTAGCGGGGGGGCCAGGGAGACCCAGTACTTC
CDR3aa: CASSLQGTSGGARETQYF

j_gene: TRBJ2-2
d_gene: TRBD1
abundance: NA
v_gene: TRBV4-1
CDR3nt: TGCGCCAGCAGCCCCACGACAGGGTTCACCGGGGAGCTGTTTTTT
CDR3aa: CASSPTTGFTGELFF

j_gene: TRBJ1-2
d_gene: NA
abundance: NA
v_gene: TRBV19
CDR3nt: TGTGCCAGTAGTATGGGGACTGGCTATGGCTACACCTTC
CDR3aa: CASSMGTGYGYTF

j_gene: TRBJ2-1
d_gene: TRBD2
abundance: NA
v_gene: TRBV2
CDR3nt: TGTGCCAGCAGTACCGCAATCACTAGCGGGGCCTCACCTCCCGGGGGTCGCTCCTACAATGAGCAGTTCTTC
CDR3aa: CASSTAITSGASPPGGRSYNEQFF

j_gene: TRBJ1-6
d_gene: NA
abundance: NA
v_gene: TRBV7-9
CDR3nt: TGTGCCAGCAGCTTTACCGGGGGTAACTACTCACCCCTCCACTTT
CDR3aa: CASSFTGGNYSPLHF

j_gene: TRBJ2-3
d_gene: TRBD2
abundance: NA
v_gene: TRBV29-1
CDR3nt: TGCAGCGCCGGGACTATCCACGGGGGAGATACGCAGTATTTT
CDR3aa: CSAGTIHGGDTQYF

j_gene: TRBJ1-1
d_gene: NA
abundance: few
v_gene: TRBV4-2
CDR3nt: TGTGCCAGCAGCCCGACAGGGAACACTGAAGCTTTCTTT
CDR3aa: CASSPTGNTEAFF

j_gene: TRBJ2-5
d_gene: NA
abundance: NA
v_gene: TRBV19
CDR3nt: TGTGCCAGTAGTAAGTCCGGGACTTCCCGGTCCCCGTACCAAGAGACCCAGTACTTC
CDR3aa: CASSKSGTSRSPYQETQYF

j_gene: TRBJ2-3
d_gene: NA
abundance: NA
v_gene: TRBV6-2/TRBV6-3
CDR3nt: TGTGCCAGCAGTTACCTGCGTACGCAGTATTTT
CDR3aa: CASSYLRTQYF

j_gene: TRBJ2-5
d_gene: NA
abundance: NA
v_gene: TRBV11-3
CDR3nt: TGTGCCAGCAGCTTAACGGGGGAGACCCAGTACTTC
CDR3aa: CASSLTGETQYF

j_gene: TRBJ2-3
d_gene: TRBD2
abundance: NA
v_gene: TRBV2
CDR3nt: TGTGCCACCCAAGACCGGACTAGCGGGGGACCCAACACAGATACGCAGTATTTT
CDR3aa: CATQDRTSGGPNTDTQYF

j_gene: TRBJ1-5
d_gene: TRBD1
abundance: NA
v_gene: TRBV28
CDR3nt: TGTGCCAGCAGTTTATCCGGACAGGGGAGGAATCAGCCCCAGCATTTT
CDR3aa: CASSLSGQGRNQPQHF

j_gene: TRBJ1-3
d_gene: NA
abundance: NA
v_gene: TRBV4-2
CDR3nt: TGTGCCAGCAGCCTCGTGGAGGGGTCTGGTGGAAACACCATATATTTT
CDR3aa: CASSLVEGSGGNTIYF

j_gene: TRBJ2-3
d_gene: TRBD2
abundance: NA
v_gene: TRBV10-2
CDR3nt: TGCGCCAGCAGTCCCGGGAGGAGCACAGATACGCAGTATTTT
CDR3aa: CASSPGRSTDTQYF